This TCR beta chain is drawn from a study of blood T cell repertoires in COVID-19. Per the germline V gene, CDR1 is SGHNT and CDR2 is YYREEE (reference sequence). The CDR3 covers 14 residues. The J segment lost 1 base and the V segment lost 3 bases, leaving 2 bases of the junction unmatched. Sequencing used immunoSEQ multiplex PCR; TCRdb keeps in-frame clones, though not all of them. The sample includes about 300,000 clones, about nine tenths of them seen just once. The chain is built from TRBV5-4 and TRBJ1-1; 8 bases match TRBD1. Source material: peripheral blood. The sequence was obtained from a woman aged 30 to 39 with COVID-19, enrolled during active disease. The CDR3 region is CASSWGTGNTEAFF. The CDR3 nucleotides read TGTGCCAGCAGCTGGGGGACAGGGAACACTGAAGCTTTCTTT. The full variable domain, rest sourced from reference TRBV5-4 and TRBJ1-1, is ETGVTQSPTHLIKTRGQQVTLRCSSQSGHNTVSWYQQALGQGPQFIFQYYREEENGRGNFPPRFSGLQFPNYSSELNVNALELDDSALYLCASSWGTGNTEAFFGQGTRLTVV.